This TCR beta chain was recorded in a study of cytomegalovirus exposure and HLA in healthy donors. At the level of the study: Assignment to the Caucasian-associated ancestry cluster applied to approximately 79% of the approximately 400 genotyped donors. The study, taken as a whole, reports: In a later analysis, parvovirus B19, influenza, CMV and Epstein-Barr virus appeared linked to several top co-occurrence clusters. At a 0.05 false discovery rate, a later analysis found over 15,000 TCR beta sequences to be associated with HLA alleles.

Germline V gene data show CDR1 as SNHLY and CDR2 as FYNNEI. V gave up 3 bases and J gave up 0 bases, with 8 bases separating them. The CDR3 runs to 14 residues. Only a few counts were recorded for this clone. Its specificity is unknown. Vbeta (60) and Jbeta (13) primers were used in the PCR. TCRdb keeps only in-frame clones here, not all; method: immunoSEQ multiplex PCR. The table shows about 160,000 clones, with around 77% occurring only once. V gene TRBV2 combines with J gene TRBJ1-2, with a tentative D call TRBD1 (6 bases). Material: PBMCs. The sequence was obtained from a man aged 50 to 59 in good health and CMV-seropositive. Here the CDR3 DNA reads TGTGCCAGCAGTGACAGGGGCACTAACTATGGCTACACCTTC. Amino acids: CASSDRGTNYGYTF. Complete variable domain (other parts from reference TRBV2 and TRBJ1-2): EPEVTQTPSHQVTQMGQEVILRCVPISNHLYFYWYRQILGQKVEFLVSFYNNEISEKSEIFDDQFSVERPDGSNFTLKIRSTKLEDSAMYFCASSDRGTNYGYTFGSGTRLTVV.